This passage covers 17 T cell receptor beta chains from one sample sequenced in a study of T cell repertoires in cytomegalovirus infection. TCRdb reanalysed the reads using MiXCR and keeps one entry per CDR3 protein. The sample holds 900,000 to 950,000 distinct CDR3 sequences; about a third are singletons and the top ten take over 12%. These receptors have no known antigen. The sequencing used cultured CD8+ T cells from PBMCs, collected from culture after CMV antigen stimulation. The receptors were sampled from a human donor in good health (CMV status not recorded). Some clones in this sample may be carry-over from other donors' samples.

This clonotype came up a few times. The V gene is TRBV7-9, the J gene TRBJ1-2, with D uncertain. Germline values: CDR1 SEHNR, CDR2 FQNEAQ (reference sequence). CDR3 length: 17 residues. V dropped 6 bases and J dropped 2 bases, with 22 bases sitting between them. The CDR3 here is CASRKESIVPANYGYTF. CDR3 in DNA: TGTGCCAGCAGGAAGGAAAGTATCGTCCCGGCGAACTATGGCTACACCTTC. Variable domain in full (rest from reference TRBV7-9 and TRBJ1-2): DTGVSQNPRHKITKRGQNVTFRCDPISEHNRLYWYRQTLGQGPEFLTYFQNEAQLEKSRLLSDRFSAERPKGSFSTLEIQRTEQGDSAMYLCASRKESIVPANYGYTFGSGTRLTVV.

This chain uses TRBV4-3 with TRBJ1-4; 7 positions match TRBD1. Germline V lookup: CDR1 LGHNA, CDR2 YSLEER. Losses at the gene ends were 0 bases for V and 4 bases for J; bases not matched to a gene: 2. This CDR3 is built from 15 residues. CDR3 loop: CASSQDGTDNEKLFF. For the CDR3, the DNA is TGCGCCAGCAGCCAAGATGGGACAGATAATGAAAAACTGTTTTTT.

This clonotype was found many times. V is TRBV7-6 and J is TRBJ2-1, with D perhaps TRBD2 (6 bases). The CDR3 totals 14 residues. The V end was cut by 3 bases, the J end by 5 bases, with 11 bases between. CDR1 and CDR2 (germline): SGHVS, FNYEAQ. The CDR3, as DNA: TGTGCCAGCAGCTTGGTTAGCGGCAACAATGAGCAGTTCTTC. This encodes CASSLVSGNNEQFF.

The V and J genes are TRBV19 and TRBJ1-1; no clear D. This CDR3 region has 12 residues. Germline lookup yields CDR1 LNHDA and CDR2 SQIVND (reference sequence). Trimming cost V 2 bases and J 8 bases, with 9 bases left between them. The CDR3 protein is CASSIYTGEAFF. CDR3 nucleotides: TGTGCCAGTAGTATATACACCGGCGAAGCTTTCTTT.

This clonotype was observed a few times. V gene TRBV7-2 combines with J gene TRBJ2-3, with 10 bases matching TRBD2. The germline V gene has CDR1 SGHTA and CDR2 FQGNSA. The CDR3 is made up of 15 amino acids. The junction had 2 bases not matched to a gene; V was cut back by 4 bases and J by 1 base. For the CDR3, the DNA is TGTGCCAGCAGCTGGGGGACTAGCGGCACAGATACGCAGTATTTT. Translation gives CASSWGTSGTDTQYF.

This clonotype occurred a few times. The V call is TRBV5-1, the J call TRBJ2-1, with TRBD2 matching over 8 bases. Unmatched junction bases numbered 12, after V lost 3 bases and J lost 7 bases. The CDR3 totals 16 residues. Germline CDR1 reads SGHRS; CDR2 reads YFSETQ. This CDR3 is CASSWTLSGAQNEQFF. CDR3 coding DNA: TGCGCCAGCAGCTGGACCCTTAGCGGGGCCCAAAATGAGCAGTTCTTC. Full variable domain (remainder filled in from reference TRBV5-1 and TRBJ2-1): KAGVTQTPRYLIKTRGQQVTLSCSPISGHRSVSWYQQTPGQGLQFLFEYFSETQRNKGNFPGRFSGRQFSNSRSEMNVSTLELGDSALYLCASSWTLSGAQNEQFFGPGTRLTVL.

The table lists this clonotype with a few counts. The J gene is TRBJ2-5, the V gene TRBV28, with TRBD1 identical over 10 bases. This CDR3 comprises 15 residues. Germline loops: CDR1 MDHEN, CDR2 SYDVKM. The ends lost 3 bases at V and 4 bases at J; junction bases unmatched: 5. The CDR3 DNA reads TGTGCCAGCAGTTTCACCGGGACAGGGGTAGAGACCCAGTACTTC. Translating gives CASSFTGTGVETQYF.

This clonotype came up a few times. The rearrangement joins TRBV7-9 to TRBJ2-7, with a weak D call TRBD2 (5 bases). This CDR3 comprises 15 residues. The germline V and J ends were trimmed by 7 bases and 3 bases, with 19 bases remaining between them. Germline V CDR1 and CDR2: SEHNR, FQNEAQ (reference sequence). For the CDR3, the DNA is TGTGCCAGCACCTCCAGCGAGGAGGCCTTCTACGAGCAGTACTTC. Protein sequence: CASTSSEEAFYEQYF.

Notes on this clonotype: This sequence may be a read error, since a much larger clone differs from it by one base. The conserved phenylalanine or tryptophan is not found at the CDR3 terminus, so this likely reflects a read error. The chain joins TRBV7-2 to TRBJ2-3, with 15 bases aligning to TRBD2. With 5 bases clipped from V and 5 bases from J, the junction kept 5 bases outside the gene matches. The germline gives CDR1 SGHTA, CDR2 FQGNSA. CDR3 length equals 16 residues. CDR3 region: CASSPEGLAGGDTQYS. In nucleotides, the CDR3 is TGTGCCAGCAGCCCTGAGGGACTAGCGGGGGGAGATACGCAGTATTCT.

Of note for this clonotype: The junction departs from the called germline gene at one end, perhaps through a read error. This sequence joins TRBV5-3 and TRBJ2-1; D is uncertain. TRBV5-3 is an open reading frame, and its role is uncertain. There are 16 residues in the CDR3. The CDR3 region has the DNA TGTGCCAGCAGCTTGGCCGGGCTACTCCGTAGGGATGAGCAGTTCTTC. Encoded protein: CASSLAGLLRRDEQFF.

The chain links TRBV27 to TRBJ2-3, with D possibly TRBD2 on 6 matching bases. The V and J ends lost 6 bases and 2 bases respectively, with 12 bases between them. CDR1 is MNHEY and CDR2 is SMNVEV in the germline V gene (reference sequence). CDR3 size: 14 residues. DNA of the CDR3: TGTGCCAGCAGGCGGGGCCTGCCCACAGATACGCAGTATTTT. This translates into CASRRGLPTDTQYF.

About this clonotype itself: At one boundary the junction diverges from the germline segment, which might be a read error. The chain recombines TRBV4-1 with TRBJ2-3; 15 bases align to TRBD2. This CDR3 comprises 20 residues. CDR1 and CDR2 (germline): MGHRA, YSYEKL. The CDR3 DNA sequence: TGTGCCAGCAGCCGAGAGGCGGGACTAGCGGGGGGAACCGACACAGATACGCAGTATTTT. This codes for CASSREAGLAGGTDTDTQYF.

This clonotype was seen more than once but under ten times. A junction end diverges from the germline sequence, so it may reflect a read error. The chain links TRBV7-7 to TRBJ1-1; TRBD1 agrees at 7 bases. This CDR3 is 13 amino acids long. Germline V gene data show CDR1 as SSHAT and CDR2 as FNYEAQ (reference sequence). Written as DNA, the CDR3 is TGTGCTAGCAGCTCGACAGGGATGACTGAAGCTTTCTTT. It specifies CASSSTGMTEAFF.

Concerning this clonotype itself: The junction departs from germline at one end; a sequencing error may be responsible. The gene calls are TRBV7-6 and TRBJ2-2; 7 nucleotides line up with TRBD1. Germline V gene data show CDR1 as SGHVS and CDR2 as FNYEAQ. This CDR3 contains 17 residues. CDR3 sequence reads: CASSLVTGASITGKLFF. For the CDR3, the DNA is TGTGCCAGCAGCTTAGTAACAGGGGCGTCAATCACCGGGAAGCTGTTTTTT.

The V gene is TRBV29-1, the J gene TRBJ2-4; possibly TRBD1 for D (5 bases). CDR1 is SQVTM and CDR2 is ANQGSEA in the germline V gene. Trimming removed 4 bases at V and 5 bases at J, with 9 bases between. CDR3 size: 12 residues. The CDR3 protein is CSVGGRENIQYF. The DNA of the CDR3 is TGCAGCGTTGGAGGCAGGGAAAACATTCAGTACTTC.

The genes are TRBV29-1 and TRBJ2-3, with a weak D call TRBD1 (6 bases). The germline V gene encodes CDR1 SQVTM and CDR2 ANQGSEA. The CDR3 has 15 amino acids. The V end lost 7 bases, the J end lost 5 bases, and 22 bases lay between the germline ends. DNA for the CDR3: TGCAGCGCCGTTAGTGGACAGAAGAAGATAGATACGCAGTATTTT. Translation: CSAVSGQKKIDTQYF.

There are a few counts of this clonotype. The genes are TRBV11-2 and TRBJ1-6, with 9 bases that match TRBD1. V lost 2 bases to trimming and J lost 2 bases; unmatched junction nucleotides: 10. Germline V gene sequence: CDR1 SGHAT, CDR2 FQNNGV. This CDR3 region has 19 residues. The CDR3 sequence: CASSLKWMGTGPYNSPLHF. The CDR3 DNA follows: TGTGCCAGCAGCTTAAAGTGGATGGGGACAGGGCCCTATAATTCACCCCTCCACTTT.